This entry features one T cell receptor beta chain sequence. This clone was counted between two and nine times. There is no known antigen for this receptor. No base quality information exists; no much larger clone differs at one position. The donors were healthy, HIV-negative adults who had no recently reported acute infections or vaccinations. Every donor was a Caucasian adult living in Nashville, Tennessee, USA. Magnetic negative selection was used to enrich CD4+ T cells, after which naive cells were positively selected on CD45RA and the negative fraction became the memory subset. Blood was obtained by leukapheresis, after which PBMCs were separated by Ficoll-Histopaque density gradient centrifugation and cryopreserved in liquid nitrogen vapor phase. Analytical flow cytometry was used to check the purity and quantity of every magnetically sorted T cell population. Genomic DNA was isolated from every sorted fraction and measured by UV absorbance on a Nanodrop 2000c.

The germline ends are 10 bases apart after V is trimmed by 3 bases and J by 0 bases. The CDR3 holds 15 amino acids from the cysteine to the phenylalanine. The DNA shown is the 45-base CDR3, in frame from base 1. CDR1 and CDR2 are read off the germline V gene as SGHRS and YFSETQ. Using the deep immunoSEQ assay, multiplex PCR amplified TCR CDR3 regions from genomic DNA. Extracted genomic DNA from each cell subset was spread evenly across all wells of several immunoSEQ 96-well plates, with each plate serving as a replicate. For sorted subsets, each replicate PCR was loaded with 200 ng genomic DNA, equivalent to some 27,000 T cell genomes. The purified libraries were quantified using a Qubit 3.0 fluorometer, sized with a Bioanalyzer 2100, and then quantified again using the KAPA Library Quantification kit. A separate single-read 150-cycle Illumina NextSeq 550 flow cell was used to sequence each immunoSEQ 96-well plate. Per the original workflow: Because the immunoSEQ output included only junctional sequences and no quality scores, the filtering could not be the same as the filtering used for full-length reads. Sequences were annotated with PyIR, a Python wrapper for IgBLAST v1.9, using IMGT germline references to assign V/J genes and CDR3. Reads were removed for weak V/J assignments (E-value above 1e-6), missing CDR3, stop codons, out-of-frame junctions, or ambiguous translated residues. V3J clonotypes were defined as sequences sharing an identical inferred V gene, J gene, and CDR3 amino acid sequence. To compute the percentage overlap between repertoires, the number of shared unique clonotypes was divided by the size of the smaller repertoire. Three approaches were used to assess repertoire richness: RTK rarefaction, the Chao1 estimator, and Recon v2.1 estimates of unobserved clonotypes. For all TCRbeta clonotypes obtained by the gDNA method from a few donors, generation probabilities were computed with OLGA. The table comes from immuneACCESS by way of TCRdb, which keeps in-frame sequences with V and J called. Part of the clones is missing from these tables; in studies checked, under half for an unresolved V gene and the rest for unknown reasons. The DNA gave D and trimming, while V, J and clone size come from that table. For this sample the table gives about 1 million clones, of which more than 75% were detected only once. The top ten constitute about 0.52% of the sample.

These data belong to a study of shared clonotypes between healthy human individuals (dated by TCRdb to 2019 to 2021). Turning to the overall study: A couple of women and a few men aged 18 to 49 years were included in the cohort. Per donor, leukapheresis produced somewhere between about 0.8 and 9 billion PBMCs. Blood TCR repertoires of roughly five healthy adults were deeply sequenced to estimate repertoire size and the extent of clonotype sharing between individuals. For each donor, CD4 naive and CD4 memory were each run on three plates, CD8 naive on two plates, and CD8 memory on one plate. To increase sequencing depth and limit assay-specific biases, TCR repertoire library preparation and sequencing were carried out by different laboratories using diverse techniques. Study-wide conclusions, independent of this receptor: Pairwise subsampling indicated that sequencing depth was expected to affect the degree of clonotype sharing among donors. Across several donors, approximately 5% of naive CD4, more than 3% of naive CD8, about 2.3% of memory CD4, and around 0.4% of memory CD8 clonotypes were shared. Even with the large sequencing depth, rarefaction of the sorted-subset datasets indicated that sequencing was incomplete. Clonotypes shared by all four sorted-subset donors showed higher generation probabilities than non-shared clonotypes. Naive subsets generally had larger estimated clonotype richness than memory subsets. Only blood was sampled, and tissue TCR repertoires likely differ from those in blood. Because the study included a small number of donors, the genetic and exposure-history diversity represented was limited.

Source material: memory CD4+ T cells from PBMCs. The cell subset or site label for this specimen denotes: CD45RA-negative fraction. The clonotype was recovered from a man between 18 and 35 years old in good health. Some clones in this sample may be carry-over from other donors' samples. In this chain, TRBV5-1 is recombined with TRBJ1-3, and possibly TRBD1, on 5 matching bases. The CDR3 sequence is CASSSWGFSGNTIYF. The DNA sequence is TGCGCCAGCAGCTCCTGGGGCTTCTCTGGAAACACCATATATTTT.